This TCR beta chain came from a study of blood T cell repertoires in COVID-19. Study-wide context: Whether acute or convalescent, the COVID-19 samples came from the United States, Italy and Spain. T cells, B-cell-depleted T cells, or PBMCs supplied cDNA or gDNA.

Enrollment of patients from Seattle took place during active infection, with longitudinal follow-up. Germline V gives CDR1 SGHTA, CDR2 FQGTGA. The CDR3 totals 15 residues. Trimming shortened V by 4 bases and J by 4 bases, and 13 bases separated the two germline ends. The table lists this clone with a few counts. Authors' methods: Reference gene primer amplification in the assay estimated nucleated cell counts. Assay: immunoSEQ multiplex PCR; the TCRdb copy retains only in-frame clones and omits some. D and trimming were read from the DNA, whereas the V and J calls and clone size are those reported in that table. The table records nearly 300,000 clones, approximately 84% of them present only once.

This chain joins TRBV7-3 and TRBJ2-2; TRBD1 might be the D (6 bases). Material for sequencing was peripheral blood. The receptor's source is a human donor with COVID-19, enrolled during active disease. The donor label of this sample is uncertain. The CDR3 bases are TGTGCCAGCAGCTCCCGACAGGACTCCACCGGGGAGCTGTTTTTT. This gives the protein CASSSRQDSTGELFF.